This T cell receptor (beta chain) was obtained from a study of early T cells in non-severe SARS-CoV-2 infection. On the study more broadly: Sequencing input comprised bulk RNA from unsorted whole blood; chain pairing was not available.

Molecules of cDNA were individually given unique molecular identifiers that were attached to them. TCRdb redid the calling of the 5' RACE reads with MiXCR, one entry per CDR3 protein. The sample contains over 50,000 distinct CDR3 sequences, 10% to 13% of which appear only once. This clonotype was detected ten times or more. The receptor's source is an adult who was a healthcare worker with PCR-confirmed SARS-CoV-2 infection or an uninfected control (not recorded which). Source material: whole blood.

The CDR3 loop reads CASSLRGGSRNYGYTF. CDR3 coding DNA: TGTGCCAGCAGTTTAAGAGGAGGCAGTCGGAACTATGGCTACACCTTC. The chain couples TRBV28 to TRBJ1-2; D is ambiguous. The germline V gene has CDR1 MDHEN and CDR2 SYDVKM. The CDR3 loop spans 16 amino acids. The V and J ends lost 2 bases and 2 bases respectively, with 15 bases between them.